The 17 T cell receptor beta chains below all came from one sample that was sequenced in a study of blood T cell repertoires in COVID-19. The protocol was immunoSEQ multiplex PCR, while the TCRdb copy is restricted to in-frame clones and leaves out a portion. The repertoire consists of more than 80,000 clones, with approximately 86% occurring once and the leading ten covering under 2%. Sequenced: peripheral blood. These receptors all come from a man of 80 years or more with acute or convalescent COVID-19.

This chain joins TRBV11-2 and TRBJ2-1; possible D gene TRBD2, 6 bases. Trimming cost V 1 base and J 3 bases, with 7 bases left between them. Germline V gives CDR1 SGHAT, CDR2 FQNNGV. The length of the CDR3 is 14 residues. The CDR3 sequence: CASSLGTIYNEQFF. The CDR3 DNA sequence: TGTGCCAGCAGCTTAGGGACTATCTACAATGAGCAGTTCTTC.

V and J are TRBV4-3 and TRBJ1-6, with 7 bases that match TRBD1. The V gene end was trimmed by 4 bases and the J gene end by 8 bases; junction bases not matched to a gene: 11. The CDR3 runs 16 residues. Germline V CDR1 and CDR2: LGHNA, YSLEER. Here the CDR3 reads CASSRSAQGPDSPLHF. CDR3 DNA: TGCGCCAGCAGCCGAAGCGCACAGGGGCCGGATTCACCCCTCCACTTT.

This sequence joins TRBV6-5 and TRBJ1-5; D not resolved. V was cut by 3 bases and J by 7 bases, with 13 bases left in between. Germline V gives CDR1 MNHEY, CDR2 SVGAGI. This CDR3 is 14 amino acids long. The CDR3 coding sequence is TGTGCCAGCAGTTATGACCGAGCACAGCAGCCCCAGCATTTT. This codes for CASSYDRAQQPQHF.

The V call is TRBV4-1, the J call TRBJ2-1; 13 bases match TRBD2. The CDR3 sequence is 20 residues long. The germline V gene encodes CDR1 MGHRA and CDR2 YSYEKL. Germline trimming cut 3 bases from V and 0 bases from J; bases unmatched to any gene: 11. In nucleotides, the CDR3 is TGCGCCAGCAGCCAGTCACTAGCGGGAGGGGTCCCGAGCTCCTACAATGAGCAGTTCTTC. Translated, it gives CASSQSLAGGVPSSYNEQFF.

The CDR3 sequence: CASSTRGVGDTQYF. DNA for the CDR3: TGTGCCAGCAGCACACGGGGGGTGGGAGATACGCAGTATTTT. This chain connects TRBV13 to TRBJ2-3; 7 nucleotides match TRBD2. CDR1 PRHDT and CDR2 FYEKMQ come from the germline V gene (reference sequence). V was clipped by 5 bases and J by 5 bases; unmatched bases: 7. This CDR3 has 14 residues.

The gene calls are TRBV28 and TRBJ2-3; no clear D gene. Between the trimmed V and J ends, which lost 3 bases and 5 bases, there was a span of 9 bases. Germline assignment: CDR1 MDHEN and CDR2 SYDVKM. The CDR3 length is 13 residues. In nucleotides, the CDR3 is TGTGCCAGCAGTTTGAGTTCGGGAGATACGCAGTATTTT. Its protein is CASSLSSGDTQYF.

V is TRBV19 and J is TRBJ1-5; no clear D. CDR3 length equals 16 residues. Trimming cost V 7 bases and J 0 bases, with 16 bases left between them. Germline-derived CDR1 and CDR2 are LNHDA and SQIVND (reference sequence). The CDR3 protein is CASNSAGSHSNQPQHF. The CDR3 DNA reads TGTGCCAGTAACTCCGCGGGTTCTCATAGCAATCAGCCCCAGCATTTT.

The CDR3 here is CASSLGQGARETQYF. The CDR3 nucleotides are TGTGCCAGCAGCTTAGGACAGGGGGCGAGGGAGACCCAGTACTTC. V gene TRBV7-9 combines with J gene TRBJ2-5, with 10 positions matching TRBD1. Germline CDR1 SEHNR, CDR2 FQNEAQ (reference sequence). J was trimmed by 5 bases and V by 1 base; bases with no gene match: 4. This CDR3 spans 15 amino acids.

The chain joins TRBV6-5 to TRBJ1-1; 7 nucleotides line up with TRBD1. Germline-derived CDR1 and CDR2 are MNHEY and SVGAGI. The CDR3 has 13 residues. V was pared by 6 bases and J by 5 bases, with 6 bases of the junction left unmatched. The CDR3, as DNA: TGTGCCAGCAGACACACAGGGGTTACTGAAGCTTTCTTT. Protein product: CASRHTGVTEAFF.

The V gene is TRBV6-5, the J gene TRBJ1-2; weak D call: TRBD1 (5 bases). V dropped 6 bases and J dropped 6 bases, with 17 bases sitting between them. Germline V gives CDR1 MNHEY, CDR2 SVGAGI. There are 14 residues in the CDR3. This chain's CDR3 is CASRPGGGGNGYTF. In DNA form, the CDR3 reads TGTGCCAGCAGGCCCGGGGGGGGTGGGAATGGCTACACCTTC.

As for this clone: A much larger clone is a single base away; this may be a read error. Other nucleotide sequences in the sample specify the same CDR3. The CDR3 coding sequence is TGTGCCAGCAGCCTCCAGGGCTACGAGCAGTACTTC. Translation: CASSLQGYEQYF. V gene TRBV7-9 combines with J gene TRBJ2-7; possible D gene TRBD1, 5 bases. Germline values: CDR1 SEHNR, CDR2 FQNEAQ (reference sequence). The CDR3 has 12 amino acids. V lost 5 bases, J lost 3 bases, and 8 bases lay in between.

This chain joins TRBV19 and TRBJ1-2, with D possibly TRBD1 on 5 matching bases. The CDR3 sequence is 17 residues long. The germline V and J ends were trimmed by 3 bases and 0 bases, with 17 bases remaining between them. The germline V gene has CDR1 LNHDA and CDR2 SQIVND (reference sequence). CDR3 protein: CASSMLVGPVPNYGYTF. The DNA of the CDR3 is TGTGCCAGTAGTATGTTGGTGGGGCCCGTTCCTAACTATGGCTACACCTTC.

J is TRBJ2-7 and V is TRBV4-3; D ambiguous. The CDR3 spans 14 residues. The V gene's germline CDR1 is LGHNA and CDR2 YSLEER. Trimming cost V 0 bases and J 2 bases, with 8 bases left between them. The CDR3 nucleotides read TGCGCCAGCAGCCAAGACCCCGGTCCCTACGAGCAGTACTTC. Protein product: CASSQDPGPYEQYF.

The V gene is TRBV5-1, the J gene TRBJ2-3; no clear D gene. In germline, CDR1 is SGHRS, CDR2 YFSETQ. CDR3 length: 13 amino acids. The V end was cut by 5 bases, the J end by 0 bases, with 7 bases between. CDR3 sequence (DNA): TGCGCCAGCAGTGGCGGTAGCACAGATACGCAGTATTTT. Translating it yields CASSGGSTDTQYF. The whole variable domain, remainder taken from reference TRBV5-1 and TRBJ2-3, is KAGVTQTPRYLIKTRGQQVTLSCSPISGHRSVSWYQQTPGQGLQFLFEYFSETQRNKGNFPGRFSGRQFSNSRSEMNVSTLELGDSALYLCASSGGSTDTQYFGPGTRLTVL.

This clone was observed once. V and J are TRBV28 and TRBJ2-1, with D tentatively TRBD2 (5 bases). This CDR3 region has 15 residues. CDR1 MDHEN and CDR2 SYDVKM come from the germline V gene. V was shortened by 8 bases and J by 9 bases, with 23 bases between the two germline ends. CDR3: CASPARGGFLSEQFF. As DNA, the CDR3 is TGTGCCAGCCCGGCCCGCGGCGGGTTTTTGTCTGAGCAGTTCTTC.

The V gene is TRBV7-3, the J gene TRBJ2-6; D may be TRBD1 (5 bases). This CDR3 contains 18 residues. CDR1 and CDR2 from the germline V gene are SGHTA and FQGTGA. The ends were cut back, 5 bases at V and 4 bases at J, with 21 bases in the middle. CDR3 DNA sequence: TGTGCCAGCAGCCCTAACGGACAAAGGTTGTGGGGGGCCAACGTCCTGACTTTC. Its translation: CASSPNGQRLWGANVLTF.

The genes are TRBV7-2 and TRBJ2-2; D unclear. Trimming removed 4 bases from V and 5 bases from J, with 8 bases in between. The length of the CDR3 is 13 residues. CDR1 and CDR2 (germline): SGHTA, FQGNSA. For the CDR3, the DNA is TGTGCCAGCAGCTCCCCGGGTACCGGGGAGCTGTTTTTT. Translation: CASSSPGTGELFF.